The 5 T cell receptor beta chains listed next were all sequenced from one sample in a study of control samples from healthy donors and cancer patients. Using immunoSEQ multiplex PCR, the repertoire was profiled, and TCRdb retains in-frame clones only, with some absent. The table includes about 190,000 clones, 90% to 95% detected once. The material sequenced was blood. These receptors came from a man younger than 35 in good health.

The CDR3 nucleotides read TGTGCCAGCAGACCAACTCGAGAGAGCACAGATACGCAGTATTTT. It yields the protein CASRPTRESTDTQYF. The chain carries TRBV5-6 and TRBJ2-3; D gene ambiguous. Germline-derived CDR1 and CDR2 are SGHDT and YYEEEE. V was pared by 5 bases and J by 0 bases, with 13 bases between. This CDR3 comprises 15 residues.

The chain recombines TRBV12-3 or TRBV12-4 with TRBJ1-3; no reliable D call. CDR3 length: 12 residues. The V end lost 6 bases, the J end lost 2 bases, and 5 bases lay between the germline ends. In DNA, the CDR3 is TGTGCCAGCAGCACCACTGGAAACACCATATATTTT. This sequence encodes CASSTTGNTIYF.

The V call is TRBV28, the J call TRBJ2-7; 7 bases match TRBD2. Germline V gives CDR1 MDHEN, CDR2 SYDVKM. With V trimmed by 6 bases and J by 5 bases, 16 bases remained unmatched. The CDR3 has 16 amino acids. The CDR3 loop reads CASSLTSGTTGHEQYF. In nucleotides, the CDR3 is TGTGCCAGCAGCTTAACTTCCGGGACTACTGGTCACGAGCAGTACTTC.

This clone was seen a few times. CDR3 residues: CASGGWTGGSQPQHF. The DNA for the CDR3 is TGTGCCAGCGGAGGATGGACAGGAGGTAGTCAGCCCCAGCATTTT. This chain connects TRBV6-5 to TRBJ1-5; TRBD1 agrees at 7 bases. V trimming: 8 bases; J trimming: 6 bases; junction bases outside the gene matches: 13. CDR1 MNHEY and CDR2 SVGAGI come from the germline V gene. The length of the CDR3 is 15 residues.

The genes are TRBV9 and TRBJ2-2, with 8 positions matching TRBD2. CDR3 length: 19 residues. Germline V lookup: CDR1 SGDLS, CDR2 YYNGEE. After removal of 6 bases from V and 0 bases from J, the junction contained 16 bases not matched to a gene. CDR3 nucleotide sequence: TGTGCCAGCACCCGCGGGGGGACCTCAAATTTCGCGAACACCGGGGAGCTGTTTTTT. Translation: CASTRGGTSNFANTGELFF.